This is a list of T cell receptor beta chains from one sample in a study of T cell responses to AZD1222 COVID-19 vaccine. The data were produced by immunoSEQ multiplex PCR, yet TCRdb's version contains in-frame clones alone and is incomplete. The sample holds under 70,000 clones, 80% to 90% seen once. Material: peripheral blood, obtained on day 0 of AZD1222 vaccination. These receptors originate from an adult in good health. The CDR3 runs from the conserved cysteine through the conserved F or W. Each record gives: CDR3 DNA, CDR3 protein, D gene, CDR3 length, V gene, clone size, J gene. The D gene is left open where the match is weak. Part of the rows lack a size; the others show once, few, many or a class for expanded clones.

TGTGCCAGCAGCGTAGACGGGGCGAATCAGCCCCAGCATTTT CASSVDGANQPQHF - 14 TRBV9 - TRBJ1-5
TGTGCCAGCAGGGACGGACTAGCGGGAGGACATGAGCAGTTCTTC CASRDGLAGGHEQFF TRBD2 15 TRBV7-2 - TRBJ2-1
TGTGCCAGCAGGGACAGGGACGGTTCACCCCTCCACTTT CASRDRDGSPLHF TRBD1 13 TRBV6-4 - TRBJ1-6
TGTGCCAGTAGTACCCCCGTGCAGGGGATACGGGCTAATGAAAAACTGTTTTTT CASSTPVQGIRANEKLFF - 18 TRBV19 - TRBJ1-4
TGTGCCAGCAGCCCTCCGGGCACAGATACGCAGTATTTT CASSPPGTDTQYF - 13 TRBV7-2 - TRBJ2-3
TGTGCCAGCAGTTACGGGGGCACTGAAGCTTTCTTT CASSYGGTEAFF - 12 TRBV6-2/TRBV6-3 - TRBJ1-1
TGTGCCAGTAGTATACCGGGGGGGCCCAATGAGCAGTTCTTC CASSIPGGPNEQFF TRBD2 14 TRBV19 once TRBJ2-1
TGTGCCAGTGGCGGAGGGATCGGTTCACCCCTCCACTTT CASGGGIGSPLHF - 13 TRBV28 - TRBJ1-6
TGTGCCAGCAGAGCAGATACTCACACTGAAGCTTTCTTT CASRADTHTEAFF - 13 TRBV6-5 once TRBJ1-1
TGCGCCAGCAGCCCGAGAGGGGCCTGGGCAGATACGCAGTATTTT CASSPRGAWADTQYF - 15 TRBV5-1 - TRBJ2-3
TGTGCCAGCAGTTACAGGGGACGCATGAACACTGAAGCTTTCTTT CASSYRGRMNTEAFF TRBD1 15 TRBV27 - TRBJ1-1
TGTGCCAGCAGTTACTCTCCGAACACCGGGGAGCTGTTTTTT CASSYSPNTGELFF - 14 TRBV6-2/TRBV6-3 - TRBJ2-2
TGTGCCAGCAGTTTATCATCCGGGACGGGAATCCCAGATACGCAGTATTTT CASSLSSGTGIPDTQYF - 17 TRBV27 - TRBJ2-3
TGTGCCATCAGTTCACAGGGGGCTCCAGAGACCCAGTACTTC CAISSQGAPETQYF TRBD1 14 TRBV10-3 - TRBJ2-5
TGTGCCAGCAGTCCAGCTTTGAGCACAGATACGCAGTATTTT CASSPALSTDTQYF - 14 TRBV28 - TRBJ2-3
TGTGCCAGCAGCCCCACCACGGGGTTCTACAATGAGCAGTTCTTC CASSPTTGFYNEQFF - 15 TRBV9 - TRBJ2-1
TGTGCCAGCAGTTTGTACGGCTACCGTATGAACACTGAAGCTTTCTTT CASSLYGYRMNTEAFF - 16 TRBV28 once TRBJ1-1
TGTGCCAGCTCACCAGCAGGGAACACTGAAGCTTTCTTT CASSPAGNTEAFF - 13 TRBV18 - TRBJ1-1
TGTGCCAGCAGACGCGGGGGGATCCAGCAAGAGACCCAGTACTTC CASRRGGIQQETQYF TRBD2 15 TRBV6-5 - TRBJ2-5
TGTGCCGTGGGAATAGATACGCAGTATTTT CAVGIDTQYF - 10 TRBV28 - TRBJ2-3
TGTGCCACCAGCAGGAGGACAGGGGAAAACATTCAGTACTTC CATSRRTGENIQYF TRBD1 14 TRBV15 - TRBJ2-4
TGTGCCAGCAGAACCCTAATAAATGAGCAGTTCTTC CASRTLINEQFF - 12 TRBV28 - TRBJ2-1
TGTGCCAGCAGCTTTGGGGGAGGATGGAATGAAAAACTGTTTTTT CASSFGGGWNEKLFF - 15 TRBV11-2 - TRBJ1-4
TGTGCCAGCAGCTTAGCCGAGAACACTGAAGCTTTCTTT CASSLAENTEAFF - 13 TRBV7-2 - TRBJ1-1
TGCGCCAGCAGCGTCGGACAAGACTCCTATAATTCACCCCTCCACTTT CASSVGQDSYNSPLHF - 16 TRBV5-1 - TRBJ1-6
TGTGCCAGTAGTAGGGCGGCAGTCTACGAGCAGTACTTC CASSRAAVYEQYF - 13 TRBV19 - TRBJ2-7
TGCAGCGTTGACCCCCTAGGGGGCGGGAGTATGGGGGAGACCCAGTACTTC CSVDPLGGGSMGETQYF - 17 TRBV29-1 - TRBJ2-5
TGTGCCAGCAGCTTAGGAGCTAGCATCGACGAGCAGTACTTC CASSLGASIDEQYF - 14 TRBV7-2 - TRBJ2-7
TGCGCCAGCAGCTTGGGAGGGGCGATTCGGAACACTGAAGCTTTCTTT CASSLGGAIRNTEAFF - 16 TRBV5-1 - TRBJ1-1
TGTGCCAGCATGAGGGAGGCAACATCCTACGAGCAGTACTTC CASMREATSYEQYF - 14 TRBV6-6 - TRBJ2-7
TGTGCCACCACTGAGGACAGGGAATCCTACGAGCAGTACTTC CATTEDRESYEQYF TRBD1 14 TRBV15 - TRBJ2-7